Here is one TCR beta chain with its context. This clone's antigen is unknown. No quality values exist for individual bases; no much larger clone is one base distant. This specimen comes from a study of control samples from healthy donors and cancer patients (dated by TCRdb to the early 2020s). The library was produced with the immunoSEQ multiplex PCR assay. TCRdb stores this immuneACCESS table with in-frame sequences only. Part of the clones is absent; in the studies checked, under half of the shortfall reflects unresolved V genes, and no reason is known for the rest. Present in this sample are roughly 370,000 clones, 80% to 95% of which were seen just once. Around 6.8% of the sample is taken by the ten largest. The CDR1 and CDR2 encoded by the germline V gene are WSHSY and SAAADI. Reading from cysteine to phenylalanine, the CDR3 counts 14 amino acids. Only the CDR3 part of the read is kept: 42 bases, read in frame from the first base. V was cut back by 2 bases and J by 6 bases, leaving a gap of 10 bases between them.

Input material: PBMCs. This receptor was identified in a man between 40 and 49 years old with head and neck cancer. The chain was built from TRBV10-2 and TRBJ2-2; a weak D assignment points to TRBD1 (6 bases agree). CDR3 reads: CASSEDRRSGELFF. The nucleotides are TGCGCCAGCAGTGAGGACAGGAGGTCCGGGGAGCTGTTTTTT.